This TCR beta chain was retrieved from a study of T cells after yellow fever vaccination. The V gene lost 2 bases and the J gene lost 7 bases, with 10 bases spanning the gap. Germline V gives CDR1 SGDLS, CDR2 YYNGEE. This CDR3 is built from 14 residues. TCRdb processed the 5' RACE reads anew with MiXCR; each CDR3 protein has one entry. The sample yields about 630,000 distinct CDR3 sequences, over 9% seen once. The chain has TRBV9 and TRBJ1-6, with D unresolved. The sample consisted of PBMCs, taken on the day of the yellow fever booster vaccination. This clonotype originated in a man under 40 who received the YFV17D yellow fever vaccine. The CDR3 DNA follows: TGTGCCAGCAGCGTCGCGGGGTACAATTCACCCCTCCACTTT. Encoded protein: CASSVAGYNSPLHF.